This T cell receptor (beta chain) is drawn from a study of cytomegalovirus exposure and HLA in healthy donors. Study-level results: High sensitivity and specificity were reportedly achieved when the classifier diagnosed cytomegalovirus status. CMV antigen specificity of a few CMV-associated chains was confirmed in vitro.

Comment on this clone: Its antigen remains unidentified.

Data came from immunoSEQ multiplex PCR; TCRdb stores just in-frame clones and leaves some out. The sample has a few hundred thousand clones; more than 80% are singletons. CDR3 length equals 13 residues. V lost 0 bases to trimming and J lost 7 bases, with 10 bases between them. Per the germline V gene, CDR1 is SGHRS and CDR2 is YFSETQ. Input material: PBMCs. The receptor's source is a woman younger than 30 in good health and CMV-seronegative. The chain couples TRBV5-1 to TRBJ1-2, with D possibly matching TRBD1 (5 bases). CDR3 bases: TGCGCCAGCAGCTTGGCAGGGTTGTCTGGCTACACCTTC. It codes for CASSLAGLSGYTF.